The 3 T cell receptor beta chains below were found in one sample sequenced in a study of T-cell reconstitution after alpha-beta-depleted transplantation in children. Preparation of the TCRbeta library was carried out with unique molecular identifiers. TCRdb re-called the PCR reads with MiXCR, one entry per CDR3 protein. Of some 450,000 distinct CDR3 sequences in the sample, about 40% were seen once. The specimen comprised PBMCs, sampled before TCRalphabeta/CD19-depleted stem cell transplant. Receptor source: a girl aged 2 to 10 with aplastic anemia, due to receive a stem cell transplant.

In this sample, this clonotype turned up a few times. The chain joins TRBV28 to TRBJ2-7, with D perhaps matching TRBD2 (6 bases). This CDR3 is 13 amino acids long. Deletions cut 3 bases from V and 6 bases from J, with 12 bases between. Germline CDR1 reads MDHEN; CDR2 reads SYDVKM. Here the CDR3 reads CASSFPQAGEQYF. DNA of the CDR3: TGTGCCAGCAGTTTCCCCCAAGCGGGCGAGCAGTACTTC. Using reference TRBV28 and TRBJ2-7 for the parts outside the CDR3, the full variable domain is DVKVTQSSRYLVKRTGEKVFLECVQDMDHENMFWYRQDPGLGLRLIYFSYDVKMKEKGDIPEGYSVSREKKERFSLILESASTNQTSMYLCASSFPQAGEQYFGPGTRLTVT.

This clonotype was observed at least ten times. J is TRBJ2-5 and V is TRBV7-6, with D maybe TRBD2 (6 bases). Per germline, CDR1 SGHVS and CDR2 FNYEAQ. The CDR3 loop spans 15 amino acids. The V and J ends lost 0 bases and 2 bases respectively, with 10 bases between them. The CDR3 coding sequence is TGTGCCAGCAGCTTAGCCAGAGGAGGGCAAGAGACCCAGTACTTC. Protein sequence: CASSLARGGQETQYF.

The chain links TRBV6-5 to TRBJ1-2, with D possibly matching TRBD1 (5 bases). The CDR3 loop spans 14 amino acids. Trimming took off 3 bases at V and 4 bases at J, with 12 bases between the two ends. Germline values: CDR1 MNHEY, CDR2 SVGAGI. Here the CDR3 reads CASSYGQGTYGYTF. CDR3 coding DNA: TGTGCCAGCAGTTATGGGCAGGGCACCTATGGCTACACCTTC.